This T cell receptor beta chain was sequenced during a study of control samples from healthy donors and cancer patients. CDR3 size: 13 residues. Trimming took off 4 bases at V and 5 bases at J, with 11 bases between the two ends. Per germline, CDR1 LGHDT and CDR2 YNNKEL (reference sequence). Only in-frame clones appear in the TCRdb table, and some are missing; sequencing was by immunoSEQ multiplex PCR. The sample comprises about 53,000 clones, about 85% of which are singletons, and more than 13% rests with the top ten. Input material: PBMCs. The source is a man between 60 and 75 years old with head and neck cancer. This chain connects TRBV3-1 (or the pseudogene TRBV3-2) to TRBJ1-1, with D perhaps TRBD1 (5 bases). The DNA for the CDR3 is TGTGCCAGCAGCCGTCAGGAGGGGACTGAAGCTTTCTTT. It translates to CASSRQEGTEAFF.